One and the same sample provided the 5 T cell receptor beta chains below, sequenced in a study of blood T cell repertoires in COVID-19. The protocol was immunoSEQ multiplex PCR, while the TCRdb copy is restricted to in-frame clones and leaves out a portion. The sample gives about 370,000 clones, more than 80% of which show up once; over 0.95% is in the top ten. The sample comprised PBMCs or T cells enriched from blood (not recorded which). Receptors originate from a man aged 18 to 29 who had recovered from COVID-19.

This chain connects TRBV28 to TRBJ2-2, with 10 bases aligning to TRBD2. Germline values: CDR1 MDHEN, CDR2 SYDVKM. The CDR3 runs 17 residues. V lost 8 bases and J lost 2; bases outside the gene matches: 11. Here the CDR3 DNA reads TGTGCCAGCGTTACAGCGGGGGGGCAGGGAAACACCGGGGAGCTGTTTTTT. Amino acids: CASVTAGGQGNTGELFF.

The genes are TRBV15 and TRBJ1-2; 7 bases are a match to TRBD1. V shed 3 bases, J shed 4 bases, and the junction held 5 bases outside the gene matches. Germline V gene lookup returns CDR1 LNHNV and CDR2 YYDKDF (reference sequence). The CDR3 consists of 14 residues. CDR3 amino acids: CATSSRGQVYGYTF. The CDR3 region has the DNA TGTGCCACCAGCAGCCGAGGACAGGTCTATGGCTACACCTTC.

The genes are TRBV11-2 and TRBJ2-3; D perhaps matches TRBD2 (5 bases). Trimming took 5 bases from V and 6 from J, leaving 12 bases between them. The CDR3 has 13 amino acids. Per the germline V gene, CDR1 is SGHAT and CDR2 is FQNNGV. The DNA for the CDR3 is TGTGCCAGCAGCCTAAACGGGGTGGATACGCAGTATTTT. Protein: CASSLNGVDTQYF. The whole variable domain, filled in from reference TRBV11-2 and TRBJ2-3, reads EAGVAQSPRYKIIEKRQSVAFWCNPISGHATLYWYQQILGQGPKLLIQFQNNGVVDDSQLPKDRFSAERLKGVDSTLKIQPAKLEDSAVYLCASSLNGVDTQYFGPGTRLTVL.

The chain uses TRBV29-1 and TRBJ2-7; tentative D call: TRBD1 (5 bases). Per the germline V gene, CDR1 is SQVTM and CDR2 is ANQGSEA. The CDR3 is 11 amino acids. V lost 7 bases and J 6 bases, leaving 13 bases between the germline ends. DNA of the CDR3: TGCAGCGCTCAGGGTGGACGCGAGCAGTACTTC. Its protein is CSAQGGREQYF.

As concerns this clone: Additional DNA sequences in this sample encode the identical CDR3. V usage is TRBV18 and J usage is TRBJ2-1; 9 bases match TRBD1. The germline V gene encodes CDR1 KGHSH and CDR2 LQKENI. V shed 2 bases, J shed 2 bases, and the junction held 1 base outside the gene matches. This CDR3 comprises 15 residues. As DNA, the CDR3 is TGTGCCAGCTCACCAGGACAGGGGACCTACAATGAGCAGTTCTTC. Its translation: CASSPGQGTYNEQFF.